This TCR beta chain was sequenced during a study of cytomegalovirus exposure and HLA in healthy donors. Study-level information: As released early, the data held roughly 85 million unique TCRs from HLA-typed donors. Whole-study results and caveats: Links to common viral pathogens appeared, in a later analysis, for several of the most significant clusters.

Primers for the PCR totalled 60 Vbeta and 13 Jbeta. Original processing notes: Around 11 million of around 85 million unique TCR beta chains were shared, per a later count. Clones were read by immunoSEQ multiplex PCR, and TCRdb kept only the in-frame ones, dropping some. V and J calls and clone size come straight from that table; D and trimming were deduced from the DNA. The ten most abundant clones cover roughly 6.7% of a sample with under 200,000 clones. Germline-derived CDR1 and CDR2 are LNHNV and YYDKDF (reference sequence). The V end was cut by 1 base, the J end by 3 bases, with 22 bases between. CDR3 length equals 19 residues. Of note for this clone: Its matching antigen is unknown.

This receptor was taken from a man between 25 and 39 years old in good health and CMV-seronegative. The V and J genes are TRBV15 and TRBJ2-1, with D perhaps TRBD2 (6 bases). Sequencing was done on a sample of PBMCs. The CDR3 coding sequence is TGTGCCACCAGCAGAGCCCGAACTACTAGCTTCGGTGTCTACAATGAGCAGTTCTTC. Amino acid sequence: CATSRARTTSFGVYNEQFF.